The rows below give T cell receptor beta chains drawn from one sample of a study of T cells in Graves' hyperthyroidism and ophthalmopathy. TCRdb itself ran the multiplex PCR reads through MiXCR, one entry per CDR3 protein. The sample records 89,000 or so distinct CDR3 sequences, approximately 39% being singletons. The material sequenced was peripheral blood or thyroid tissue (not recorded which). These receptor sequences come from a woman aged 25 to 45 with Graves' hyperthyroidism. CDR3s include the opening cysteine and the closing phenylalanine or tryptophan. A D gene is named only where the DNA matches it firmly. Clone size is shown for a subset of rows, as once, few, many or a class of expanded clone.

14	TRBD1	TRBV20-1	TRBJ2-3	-	CSAWDRGGTDTQYF	TGCAGTGCGTGGGACAGGGGAGGCACAGATACGCAGTATTTT
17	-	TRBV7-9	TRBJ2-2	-	CASSQYAGFMNTGELFF	TGTGCCAGCAGCCAATATGCCGGATTCATGAACACCGGGGAGCTGTTTTTT
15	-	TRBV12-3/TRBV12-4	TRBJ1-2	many	CASSLAEGWVNGYTF	TGTGCCAGCAGTTTAGCGGAGGGCTGGGTTAATGGCTACACCTTC
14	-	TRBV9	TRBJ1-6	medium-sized	CASSDGASGSPLHF	TGTGCCAGCAGCGATGGGGCCTCGGGATCACCCCTCCACTTT
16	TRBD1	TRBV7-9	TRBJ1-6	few	CASSPPPGQGNSPLHF	TGTGCCAGCAGCCCCCCCCCGGGACAGGGCAATTCACCCCTCCACTTT
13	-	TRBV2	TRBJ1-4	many	CASSDRAAEKLFF	TGTGCCAGCAGTGACAGGGCAGCTGAAAAACTGTTTTTT
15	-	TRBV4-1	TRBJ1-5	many	CASSHGFRGDQPQHF	TGCGCCAGCAGCCATGGTTTTCGCGGGGATCAGCCCCAGCATTTT
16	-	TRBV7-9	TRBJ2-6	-	CASSPPPFSGANVLTF	TGTGCCAGCAGCCCCCCCCCGTTCTCTGGGGCCAACGTCCTAACTTTC
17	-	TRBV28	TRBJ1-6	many	CASRSSLTASYNSPLHF	TGTGCCAGCAGGAGCTCTCTGACAGCCTCCTATAATTCACCCCTCCACTTT
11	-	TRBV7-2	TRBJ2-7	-	CASGRTYEQYF	TGTGCCTCCGGACGTACGTACGAGCAGTACTTC
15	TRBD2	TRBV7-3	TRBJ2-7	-	CASSLLAGNTGEQYF	TGTGCCAGCAGCTTACTAGCGGGAAACACCGGGGAGCAGTACTTC
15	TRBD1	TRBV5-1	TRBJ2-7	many	CASSFDRGAPNEQYF	TGCGCCAGCAGCTTCGACAGGGGGGCGCCCAACGAGCAGTACTTC
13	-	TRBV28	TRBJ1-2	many	CASSQTRGVGYTF	TGTGCCAGCAGCCAAACCAGGGGTGTCGGCTACACCTTC
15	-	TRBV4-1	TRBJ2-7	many	CASSQGSPLSYEQYF	TGCGCCAGCAGCCAAGGCTCCCCGCTCTCCTACGAGCAGTACTTC
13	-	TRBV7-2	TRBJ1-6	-	CASSLEAGNVLHF	TGTGCCAGCAGCTTAGAGGCGGGAAACGTCCTCCACTTT
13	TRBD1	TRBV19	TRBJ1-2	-	CASSKRTGNGYTF	TGTGCCAGTAGTAAACGGACAGGGAATGGCTACACCTTC
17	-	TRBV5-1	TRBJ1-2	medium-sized	CASSLVDIQGANYGYTF	TGCGCCAGCAGCTTGGTTGACATACAAGGGGCTAACTATGGCTACACCTTC
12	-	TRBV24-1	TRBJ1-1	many	CATNCSVSEAFF	TGTGCCACCAACTGCTCGGTATCTGAAGCTTTCTTT
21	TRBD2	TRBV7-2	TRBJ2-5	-	CASSLARTGPGLAGIQETQYF	TGTGCCAGCAGCTTAGCGAGGACCGGCCCGGGACTAGCGGGGATTCAAGAGACCCAGTACTTC
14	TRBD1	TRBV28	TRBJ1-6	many	CASSPGTGGSPLHF	TGTGCCAGCAGTCCCGGGACAGGGGGCTCACCCCTCCACTTT
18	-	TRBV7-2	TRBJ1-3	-	CASSQASSGALSGNTIYF	TGTGCCAGCAGCCAAGCATCCTCAGGGGCCCTCTCTGGAAACACCATATATTTT
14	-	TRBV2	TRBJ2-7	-	CASSGGRPPGEQYF	TGTGCCAGCAGTGGGGGGCGGCCGCCTGGCGAGCAGTACTTC
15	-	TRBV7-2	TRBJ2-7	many	CASSRDSSAAYEQYF	TGTGCCAGCAGCCGAGACAGTTCCGCGGCCTACGAGCAGTACTTC
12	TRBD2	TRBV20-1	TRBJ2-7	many	CSAFSGRYEQYF	TGCAGTGCTTTTAGCGGGAGGTACGAGCAGTACTTC
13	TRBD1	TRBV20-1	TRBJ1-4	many	CSAYRGQNEKLFF	TGCAGTGCATACCGGGGACAGAATGAAAAACTGTTTTTT
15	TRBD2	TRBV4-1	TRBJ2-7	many	CASSLLGTSISEQYF	TGCGCCAGCAGCCTCCTGGGGACTAGCATCAGTGAGCAGTACTTC
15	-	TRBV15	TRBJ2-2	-	CATSSWGGITGELFF	TGTGCCACCAGCAGCTGGGGCGGGATCACCGGGGAGCTGTTTTTT
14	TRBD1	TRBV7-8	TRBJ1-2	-	CASSLEDQGEGYTF	TGTGCCAGCAGCTTAGAGGATCAGGGGGAGGGCTACACCTTC
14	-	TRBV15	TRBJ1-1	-	CATSRDLRSTEAFF	TGTGCCACCAGCAGAGATCTAAGGTCCACTGAAGCTTTCTTT
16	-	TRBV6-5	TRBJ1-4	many	CASSYGGYATNEKLFF	TGTGCCAGCAGTTATGGGGGTTATGCAACTAATGAAAAACTGTTTTTT
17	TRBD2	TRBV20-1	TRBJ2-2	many	CSALPSGRERTSGELFF	TGCAGTGCTCTCCCTAGCGGGAGGGAGAGGACGAGTGGGGAGCTGTTTTTT
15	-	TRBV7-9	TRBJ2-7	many	CASSRLVWDAYEQYF	TGTGCCAGCAGCCGGCTAGTTTGGGACGCCTACGAGCAGTACTTC
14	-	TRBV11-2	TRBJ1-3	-	CASSVGGSGNTIYF	TGTGCCAGCAGCGTAGGGGGGAGTGGAAACACCATATATTTT
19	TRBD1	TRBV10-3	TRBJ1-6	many	CAISEKAGGWSSYNSPLHF	TGTGCCATCAGTGAGAAGGCAGGGGGCTGGAGCTCCTATAATTCACCCCTCCACTTT
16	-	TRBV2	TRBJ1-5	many	CASSEVRGVYNQPQHF	TGTGCCAGCAGTGAAGTCAGAGGGGTCTACAATCAGCCCCAGCATTTT
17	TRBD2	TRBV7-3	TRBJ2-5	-	CASSLRWASGTQETQYF	TGTGCCAGCAGCCTCCGATGGGCTAGCGGGACCCAAGAGACCCAGTACTTC
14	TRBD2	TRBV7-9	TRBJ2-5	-	CAIKASGAQETQYF	TGTGCCATTAAAGCTAGCGGGGCCCAAGAGACCCAGTACTTC
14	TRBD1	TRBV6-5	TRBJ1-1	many	CASSYSGTGGEAFF	TGTGCCAGCAGTTACTCGGGGACAGGGGGTGAAGCTTTCTTT
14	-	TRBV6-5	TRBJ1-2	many	CASSPLWAIGGYTF	TGTGCCAGCAGTCCCCTGTGGGCGATAGGTGGCTACACCTTC
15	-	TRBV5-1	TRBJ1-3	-	CASSQDLGGWDTIYF	TGCGCCAGCAGCCAAGATCTGGGGGGGTGGGACACCATATATTTT
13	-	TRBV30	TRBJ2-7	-	CAWSVGGDHEQYF	TGTGCCTGGAGTGTCGGAGGGGACCACGAGCAGTACTTC
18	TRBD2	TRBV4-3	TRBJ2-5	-	CASSQEWGSGRAQETQYF	TGCGCCAGCAGCCAAGAGTGGGGTAGCGGGAGGGCGCAAGAGACCCAGTACTTC
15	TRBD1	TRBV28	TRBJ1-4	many	CASSPGGTENEKLFF	TGTGCCAGCAGTCCCGGCGGGACAGAAAATGAAAAACTGTTTTTT